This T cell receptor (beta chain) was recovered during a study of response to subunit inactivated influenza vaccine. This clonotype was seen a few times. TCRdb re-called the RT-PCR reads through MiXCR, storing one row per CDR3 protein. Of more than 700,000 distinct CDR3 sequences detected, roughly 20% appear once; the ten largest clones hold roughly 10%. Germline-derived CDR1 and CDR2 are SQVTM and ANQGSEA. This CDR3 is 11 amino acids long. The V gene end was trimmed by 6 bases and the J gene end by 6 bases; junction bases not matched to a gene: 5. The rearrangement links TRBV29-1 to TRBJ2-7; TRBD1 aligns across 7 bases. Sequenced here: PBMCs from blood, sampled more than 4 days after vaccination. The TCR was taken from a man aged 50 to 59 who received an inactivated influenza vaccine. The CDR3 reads CSVDRYGEQYF. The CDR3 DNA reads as TGCAGCGTGGACAGGTATGGCGAGCAGTACTTC.